This T cell receptor beta chain was sequenced during a study of blood T cell repertoires in COVID-19. Study information: Nucleic acid was either cDNA or gDNA, and it came from T cells, B-cell-depleted T cells, or PBMCs.

The method was immunoSEQ multiplex PCR; TCRdb's version includes in-frame clones alone and lacks a portion of them. The sample holds about 140,000 clones, around 84% seen once. Germline V gives CDR1 MNHEY, CDR2 SMNVEV (reference sequence). The CDR3 consists of 18 residues. V was cut by 5 bases and J by 1 base, with 22 bases left in between. This TCR derives from a human donor in a cohort sampled during active COVID-19. Specimen: peripheral blood. The chain has TRBV27 and TRBJ2-3; tentatively, D is TRBD2 (6 bases). The DNA of the CDR3 is TGTGCCAGCAGTCGTAAAGCGGGCTATGCTAGCGGCACAGATACGCAGTATTTT. It encodes CASSRKAGYASGTDTQYF.